Presented here are 16 T cell receptor beta chains from one specimen sequenced in a study of blood T cell repertoires in COVID-19. Method: immunoSEQ multiplex PCR; TCRdb's copy keeps in-frame clones and lacks some. Of approximately 20,000 clones listed, over 75% are singletons. Input material: peripheral blood. The receptors were sampled from a human donor in a cohort sampled during active COVID-19.

The chain joins TRBV27 to TRBJ1-2; weak D call: TRBD1 (5 bases). CDR3 length equals 15 residues. V was pared by 2 bases and J by 1 base, with 11 bases between. Per the germline V gene, CDR1 is MNHEY and CDR2 is SMNVEV (reference sequence). In DNA, the CDR3 is TGTGCCAGCAGTTTACTCGTCGGGGGTAACTATGGCTACACCTTC. Amino acid sequence: CASSLLVGGNYGYTF.

V gene TRBV19 combines with J gene TRBJ2-1; 9 nucleotides match TRBD1. Germline V gives CDR1 LNHDA, CDR2 SQIVND (reference sequence). The CDR3 runs to 15 residues. Unmatched junction bases numbered 6, after V lost 6 bases and J lost 3 bases. CDR3 residues: CASSLSGQGYNEQFF. The DNA of the CDR3 is TGTGCCAGTAGCTTATCGGGACAGGGCTACAATGAGCAGTTCTTC.

CDR3 amino acids: CASSRTDSPNTGELFF. The DNA of the CDR3 is TGCGCCAGCAGCAGAACGGACAGCCCCAACACCGGGGAGCTGTTTTTT. V and J are TRBV5-1 and TRBJ2-2, with D possibly matching TRBD1 (6 bases). CDR3 length: 16 amino acids. Trimming left V 4 bases short and J 2 bases short, with 15 bases between. The V gene's germline CDR1 is SGHRS and CDR2 YFSETQ.

The rearrangement uses TRBV20-1 and TRBJ2-2; 8 bases are shared with TRBD2. CDR3 length equals 17 residues. After removal of 3 bases from V and 4 bases from J, the junction contained 13 bases not matched to a gene. CDR1 and CDR2 (germline): DFQATT, SNEGSKA (reference sequence). DNA for the CDR3: TGCAGTGCTAGTCGCGCGGGGGGCGGGAGTGGCACCGGGGAGCTGTTTTTT. Translated: CSASRAGGGSGTGELFF.

V and J are TRBV19 and TRBJ2-1; D is possibly TRBD2 (5 bases). V lost 9 bases and J 2 bases, leaving 17 bases between the germline ends. Germline V CDR1 and CDR2: LNHDA, SQIVND (reference sequence). This CDR3 comprises 15 residues. The chain's CDR3 is CASQRTVYTYNEQFF. The CDR3 coding sequence is TGTGCCAGCCAACGGACTGTCTACACCTACAATGAGCAGTTCTTC.

The chain combines TRBV4-1 with TRBJ2-1; D gene ambiguous. The length of the CDR3 is 14 residues. CDR1 MGHRA and CDR2 YSYEKL come from the germline V gene. V was shortened by 1 base and J by 5 bases, with 9 bases between the two germline ends. The CDR3 DNA follows: TGCGCCAGCAGCCAAGTGACTGGAAACAATGAGCAGTTCTTC. Translation gives CASSQVTGNNEQFF.

The chain couples TRBV7-9 to TRBJ1-2; no reliable D call. CDR1 and CDR2 from the germline V gene are SEHNR and FQNEAQ (reference sequence). The CDR3 consists of 13 residues. V lost 5 bases to trimming and J lost 7 bases, with 14 bases between them. CDR3 in DNA: TGTGCCAGCAGCGGGGAGGTTACACCTGGCTACACCTTC. Amino acid sequence: CASSGEVTPGYTF.

V and J are TRBV19 and TRBJ1-5; D call uncertain. Germline assignment: CDR1 LNHDA and CDR2 SQIVND (reference sequence). The V and J ends lost 1 base and 4 bases respectively, with 8 bases between them. This CDR3 spans 14 amino acids. CDR3 sequence (DNA): TGTGCCAGTAGTATAGTTCCCTTAAATCAGCCCCAGCATTTT. As protein: CASSIVPLNQPQHF. Looking up the rest from reference TRBV19 and TRBJ1-5 gives the full variable domain: DGGITQSPKYLFRKEGQNVTLSCEQNLNHDAMYWYRQDPGQGLRLIYYSQIVNDFQKGDIAEGYSVSREKKESFPLTVTSAQKNPTAFYLCASSIVPLNQPQHFGDGTRLSIL.

This CDR3 is CASRPQVAPTGELFF. The CDR3 DNA reads TGTGCCAGCAGGCCCCAGGTAGCGCCCACCGGGGAGCTGTTTTTT. The rearrangement joins TRBV2 to TRBJ2-2; D might be TRBD2 (5 bases). Trimming left V 6 bases short and J 4 bases short, with 15 bases between. The CDR3 spans 15 residues. Germline lookup yields CDR1 SNHLY and CDR2 FYNNEI. Based on the CDR3 plus reference TRBV2 and TRBJ2-2, the full variable domain is EPEVTQTPSHQVTQMGQEVILRCVPISNHLYFYWYRQILGQKVEFLVSFYNNEISEKSEIFDDQFSVERPDGSNFTLKIRSTKLEDSAMYFCASRPQVAPTGELFFGEGSRLTVL.

The J gene is TRBJ2-2, the V gene TRBV3-1 (or the pseudogene TRBV3-2), with TRBD2 matching 9 bases. Germline loops: CDR1 LGHDT, CDR2 YNNKEL (reference sequence). This CDR3 is 15 amino acids long. The junction had 2 bases not matched to a gene; V was cut back by 6 bases and J by 0 bases. This CDR3 reads CASSPSGTNTGELFF. CDR3 nucleotides: TGTGCCAGCAGTCCTAGCGGGACGAACACCGGGGAGCTGTTTTTT.

The chain has TRBV6-1 and TRBJ1-5; TRBD1 is a possible D gene (6 bases). CDR3 size: 17 residues. CDR1 is MNHNS, CDR2 SASEGT, per germline. The V and J ends lost 3 bases and 1 base respectively, with 16 bases between them. The CDR3 coding sequence is TGTGCCAGCAGTGACTTCGGGGGGCCCCTAAGCAATCAGCCCCAGCATTTT. Translating gives CASSDFGGPLSNQPQHF.

The chain's CDR3 is CASSAGLQRYTF. The CDR3, as DNA: TGTGCCAGCAGCGCCGGACTGCAACGCTACACCTTC. The gene calls are TRBV9 and TRBJ1-2; D remains unclear. This CDR3 is 12 amino acids long. The ends were cut back, 3 bases at V and 9 bases at J, with 12 bases in the middle. Germline loops: CDR1 SGDLS, CDR2 YYNGEE.

V gene TRBV29-1 combines with J gene TRBJ2-3; 9 nucleotides line up with TRBD2. V was pared by 7 bases and J by 2 bases, with 13 bases of the junction left unmatched. Germline CDR1 and CDR2: SQVTM and ANQGSEA. The CDR3 runs 16 residues. CDR3 protein: CSALPQSGRITDTQYF. The CDR3 DNA sequence: TGCAGCGCTCTTCCCCAGAGCGGGAGGATCACAGATACGCAGTATTTT.

The chain carries TRBV19 and TRBJ1-1; D unclear. The CDR3 has 11 residues. Germline V gene lookup returns CDR1 LNHDA and CDR2 SQIVND (reference sequence). V lost 7 bases to trimming and J lost 2 bases, with 5 bases between them. CDR3 nucleotides: TGTGCCAGTACAGATAACACTGAAGCTTTCTTT. It codes for CASTDNTEAFF.

This chain connects TRBV3-1 (or the pseudogene TRBV3-2) to TRBJ2-5; 7 bases align to TRBD2. V lost 2 bases to trimming and J lost 5 bases; unmatched junction nucleotides: 8. Germline V gene data show CDR1 as LGHDT and CDR2 as YNNKEL (reference sequence). The CDR3 totals 15 residues. The CDR3, as DNA: TGTGCCAGCAGCCAAAAGGGAGGGTGGAAGGAGACCCAGTACTTC. Protein sequence: CASSQKGGWKETQYF.

This chain joins TRBV27 and TRBJ2-1; 9 positions agree with TRBD2. The V gene's germline CDR1 is MNHEY and CDR2 SMNVEV (reference sequence). The CDR3 loop spans 17 amino acids. Trimming at V came to 3 bases and at J to 5 bases, leaving 11 bases not matched to a gene. The CDR3 loop reads CASSLPGAGGYHNEQFF. The DNA for the CDR3 is TGTGCCAGCAGTTTGCCAGGGGCGGGAGGGTACCACAATGAGCAGTTCTTC.